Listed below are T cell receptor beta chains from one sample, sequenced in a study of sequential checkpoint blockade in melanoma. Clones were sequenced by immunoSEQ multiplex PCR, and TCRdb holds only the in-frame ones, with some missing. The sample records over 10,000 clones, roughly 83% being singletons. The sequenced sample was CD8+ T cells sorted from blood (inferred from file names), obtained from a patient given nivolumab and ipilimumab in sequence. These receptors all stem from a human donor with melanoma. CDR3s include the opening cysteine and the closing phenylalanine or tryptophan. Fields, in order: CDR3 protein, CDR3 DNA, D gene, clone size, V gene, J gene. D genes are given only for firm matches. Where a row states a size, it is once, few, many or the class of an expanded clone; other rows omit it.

CASSYSDSYEQYF	TGTGCCAGCAGTTACTCTGACTCCTACGAGCAGTACTTC	-	few	TRBV5-4	TRBJ2-7
CASSLSVTNSTNEKLFF	TGTGCCAGCAGTTTATCGGTGACAAACTCAACTAATGAAAAACTGTTTTTT	-	-	TRBV28	TRBJ1-4
CASSPSGNGARSYGYTF	TGTGCCAGCTCACCATCCGGAAATGGGGCCAGGTCCTATGGCTACACCTTC	-	-	TRBV18	TRBJ1-2
CASSPAGAYEQYF	TGTGCCAGCTCACCAGCGGGGGCTTACGAGCAGTACTTC	-	-	TRBV18	TRBJ2-7
CASSFPGQGYEQYF	TGTGCCAGCAGCTTCCCTGGACAGGGCTACGAGCAGTACTTC	TRBD1	-	TRBV5-8	TRBJ2-7
CASSLFPSSYEQYF	TGTGCCAGCAGTTTATTTCCCAGCTCCTACGAGCAGTACTTC	-	-	TRBV27	TRBJ2-7
CASSLGGGLGSPLHF	TGTGCCAGCAGCTTAGGGGGGGGGCTAGGTTCACCCCTCCACTTT	-	once	TRBV7-6	TRBJ1-6
CASSLTGEQETQYF	TGTGCCAGCAGCTTAACAGGAGAACAAGAGACCCAGTACTTC	-	-	TRBV7-9	TRBJ2-5
CASRGGNQPQHF	TGTGCCAGCCGGGGGGGGAACCAGCCCCAGCATTTT	-	-	TRBV2	TRBJ1-5
CASSPGQRGIWGGTEAFF	TGCGCCAGCAGCCCCGGACAGAGGGGGATATGGGGGGGCACTGAAGCTTTCTTT	-	-	TRBV4-1	TRBJ1-1
CASSVLGGAVTDTQYF	TGTGCCAGCAGCGTACTCGGGGGGGCCGTAACAGATACGCAGTATTTT	TRBD2	-	TRBV9	TRBJ2-3
CASSEEGGTSYEQYF	TGTGCCAGCAGTGAAGAGGGGGGGACATCCTACGAGCAGTACTTC	-	once	TRBV6-1	TRBJ2-7
CASSLGTAWGYTF	TGTGCCAGCAGCCTAGGGACAGCGTGGGGCTACACCTTC	TRBD1	-	TRBV5-4	TRBJ1-2
CASSLTGGNEQFF	TGTGCCAGCAGCCTGACAGGGGGGAATGAGCAGTTCTTC	TRBD1	-	TRBV28	TRBJ2-1
CASSYMARNTEAFF	TGTGCCAGCAGTTACATGGCCCGCAACACTGAAGCTTTCTTT	-	-	TRBV6-5	TRBJ1-1
CASPPAEGNQPQHF	TGTGCCAGCCCCCCCGCGGAGGGGAATCAGCCCCAGCATTTT	-	-	TRBV6-6	TRBJ1-5
CASSQEGTGTNTGELFF	TGCGCCAGCAGCCAAGAGGGGACAGGGACCAACACCGGGGAGCTGTTTTTT	TRBD1	few	TRBV4-3	TRBJ2-2
CASSSHDRRSYEQYF	TGTGCCAGCAGCTCCCATGACAGGCGATCCTACGAGCAGTACTTC	-	-	TRBV13	TRBJ2-7
CASSLGQGFYGYTF	TGTGCCAGCAGTCTTGGACAGGGGTTCTATGGCTACACCTTC	TRBD1	-	TRBV27	TRBJ1-2
CASSYSPGSPLHF	TGTGCCAGCAGTTACTCCCCAGGTTCACCCCTCCACTTT	-	-	TRBV6-6	TRBJ1-6
CASTRGNSPLHF	TGTGCCAGCACTCGGGGGAATTCACCCCTCCACTTT	-	-	TRBV27	TRBJ1-6
CASIRGTMNTEAFF	TGTGCCAGCATAAGGGGGACCATGAACACTGAAGCTTTCTTT	-	-	TRBV2	TRBJ1-1
CASSLMVGQIDTEAFF	TGTGCCAGCAGTTTAATGGTTGGACAGATAGACACTGAAGCTTTCTTT	-	-	TRBV28	TRBJ1-1
CASSLYTSAHNEQFF	TGTGCCAGCAGTTTATATACTAGCGCCCACAATGAGCAGTTCTTC	TRBD2	-	TRBV27	TRBJ2-1
CASSPGQGSYEQYF	TGCGCCAGCAGCCCGGGACAGGGGAGCTACGAGCAGTACTTC	TRBD1	-	TRBV4-3	TRBJ2-7
CASTPFGSPLHF	TGTGCCAGCACCCCCTTCGGTTCACCCCTCCACTTT	-	-	TRBV28	TRBJ1-6
CASNRQGGNYGYTF	TGTGCCAGCAACCGACAGGGGGGTAACTATGGCTACACCTTC	TRBD1	-	TRBV6-1	TRBJ1-2
CASSAQGGVQPQHF	TGTGCCAGCAGTGCTCAGGGGGGTGTTCAGCCCCAGCATTTT	TRBD1	-	TRBV27	TRBJ1-5
CASSISSGAFDEQYF	TGTGCCAGTAGTATATCCAGCGGGGCTTTTGACGAGCAGTACTTC	TRBD2	-	TRBV19	TRBJ2-7
CASSFRSYNSPLHF	TGTGCCAGCAGTTTCCGCTCCTATAATTCACCCCTCCACTTT	-	once	TRBV28	TRBJ1-6
CASSIDQRTPGETQYF	TGTGCCAGCAGCATAGACCAGCGCACCCCTGGGGAGACCCAGTACTTC	-	-	TRBV7-6	TRBJ2-5
CASSIAGTPNTEAFF	TGTGCCAGTAGTATAGCCGGGACACCAAACACTGAAGCTTTCTTT	-	-	TRBV19	TRBJ1-1
CASSPGTTGWTDTQYF	TGTGCCAGCAGTCCAGGGACGACAGGATGGACAGATACGCAGTATTTT	-	-	TRBV27	TRBJ2-3
CASTSSSYNSPLHF	TGTGCCAGTACCTCGAGCTCCTATAATTCACCCCTCCACTTT	-	few	TRBV19	TRBJ1-6
CASSSPLNRDSPLHF	TGTGCCAGCAGCTCCCCCCTTAACAGAGATTCACCCCTCCACTTT	-	-	TRBV7-9	TRBJ1-6
CASSQEPSPSGKNIQYF	TGTGCCAGCAGCCAAGAACCTAGCCCTAGCGGGAAAAACATTCAGTACTTC	TRBD2	-	TRBV4-2	TRBJ2-4
CASSPPGGAPRQDTQYF	TGTGCCAGCAGCCCGCCCGGGGGGGCCCCTAGACAAGATACGCAGTATTTT	TRBD2	-	TRBV9	TRBJ2-3
CATSRDRGLNTEAFF	TGTGCCACCAGCAGAGATAGAGGGCTGAACACTGAAGCTTTCTTT	-	-	TRBV15	TRBJ1-1
CASSSPRGGPLATNEKLFF	TGTGCCAGCAGTTCCCCCCGGGGGGGGCCGCTTGCAACTAATGAAAAACTGTTTTTT	-	-	TRBV28	TRBJ1-4
CASSKWRDSYNEQFF	TGTGCCAGCAGCAAATGGAGGGACAGTTACAATGAGCAGTTCTTC	-	-	TRBV5-6	TRBJ2-1
CASSPLGMSGTFIYEQYF	TGTGCCAGCAGCCCTCTCGGAATGAGCGGGACATTCATTTACGAGCAGTACTTC	-	-	TRBV11-2	TRBJ2-7
CASSSVGGRYEQYF	TGTGCCAGCAGTTCGGTGGGAGGGAGATACGAGCAGTACTTC	TRBD2	-	TRBV28	TRBJ2-7
CASSLALGGGEKLFF	TGTGCCAGCAGCTTGGCCCTAGGAGGCGGGGAAAAACTGTTTTTT	-	-	TRBV5-6	TRBJ1-4
CASSLTPGEETQYF	TGTGCCAGCAGTTTAACCCCAGGGGAGGAGACCCAGTACTTC	-	-	TRBV28	TRBJ2-5
CASSMTSGGWNEQFF	TGTGCCAGCAGTATGACTAGCGGGGGGTGGAATGAGCAGTTCTTC	TRBD2	once	TRBV27	TRBJ2-1
CASSLGQGIFGTEAFF	TGTGCCAGCAGCTTGGGACAGGGGATTTTTGGGACTGAAGCTTTCTTT	TRBD1	few	TRBV5-6	TRBJ1-1
CASSLSPGPLEAQHF	TGTGCCAGCAGTTTATCCCCAGGACCTCTGGAGGCCCAGCATTTT	-	-	TRBV27	TRBJ1-5
CASSQEPGTAPNYGYTF	TGCGCCAGCAGCCAAGAACCCGGGACAGCTCCTAACTATGGCTACACCTTC	TRBD1	-	TRBV4-3	TRBJ1-2
CASSPSSSLADSFSYEQYF	TGTGCCAGCAGTCCCAGCTCGTCTCTAGCGGACTCCTTCTCCTACGAGCAGTACTTC	TRBD2	-	TRBV7-6	TRBJ2-7
CASSQEAGGEFF	TGCGCCAGCAGCCAAGAGGCGGGGGGTGAGTTCTTC	TRBD2	few	TRBV4-1	TRBJ2-1
CASSRLSSGNTIYF	TGTGCCAGCAGCCGACTGAGCTCTGGAAACACCATATATTTT	-	-	TRBV7-8	TRBJ1-3
CASSFAGGGTEAFF	TGTGCCAGCAGCTTCGCCGGGGGAGGGACTGAAGCTTTCTTT	-	-	TRBV7-2	TRBJ1-1
CASSPRKIPNYGYTF	TGTGCCAGCAGCCCGCGAAAGATCCCTAACTATGGCTACACCTTC	-	-	TRBV9	TRBJ1-2
CASSYGGGYIDTQYF	TGTGCCAGCAGTTACGGGGGGGGTTATATAGATACGCAGTATTTT	TRBD2	-	TRBV6-6	TRBJ2-3
CAIQRTGRTYEQYF	TGTGCCATACAACGGACAGGACGTACTTACGAGCAGTACTTC	TRBD1	-	TRBV10-3	TRBJ2-7
CASSSWTSGKNTGELFF	TGTGCCAGCAGCTCCTGGACTAGCGGGAAAAACACCGGGGAGCTGTTTTTT	TRBD2	-	TRBV7-3	TRBJ2-2
CASSYRTGFNNEQFF	TGTGCCAGCAGTTATAGGACAGGATTCAACAATGAGCAGTTCTTC	TRBD1	-	TRBV6-6	TRBJ2-1
CASSLDGKGDDYGYTF	TGTGCCAGCAGCTTAGACGGGAAGGGGGACGACTATGGCTACACCTTC	-	-	TRBV11-2	TRBJ1-2